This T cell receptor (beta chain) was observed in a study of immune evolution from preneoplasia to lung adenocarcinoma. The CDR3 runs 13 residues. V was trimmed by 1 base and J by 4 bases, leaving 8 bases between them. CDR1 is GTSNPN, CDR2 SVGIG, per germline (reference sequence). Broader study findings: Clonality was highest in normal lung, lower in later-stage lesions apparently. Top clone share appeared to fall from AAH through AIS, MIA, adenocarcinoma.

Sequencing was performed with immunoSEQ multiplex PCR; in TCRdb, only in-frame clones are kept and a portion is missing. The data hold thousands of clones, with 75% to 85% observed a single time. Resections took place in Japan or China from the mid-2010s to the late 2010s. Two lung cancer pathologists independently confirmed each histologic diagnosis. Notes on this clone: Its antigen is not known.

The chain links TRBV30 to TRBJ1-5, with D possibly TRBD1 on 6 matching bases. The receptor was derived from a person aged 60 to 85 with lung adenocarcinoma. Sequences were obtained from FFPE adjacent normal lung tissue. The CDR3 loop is CAWSDRANQPQHF. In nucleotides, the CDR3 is TGTGCCTGGAGTGACAGGGCTAATCAGCCCCAGCATTTT. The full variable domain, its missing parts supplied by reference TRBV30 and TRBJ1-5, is SQTIHQWPATLVQPVGSPLSLECTVEGTSNPNLYWYRQAAGRGLQLLFYSVGIGQISSEVPQNLSASRPQDRQFILSSKKLLLSDSGFYLCAWSDRANQPQHFGDGTRLSIL.